Each of the 24 T cell receptor beta chains below was sequenced from the same sample in a study of human T cells and chemical hapten exposure. Time point here: patch test 3, about 24 weeks after DPC sensitization. Treatment here: therapeutic diphenylcyclopropenone sensitization with weekly scalp DPC. MiXCR, applied by TCRdb to the RACE reads, yields one record per CDR3 protein. The table lists about 76,000 distinct CDR3 sequences, about an eighth of them singletons. The sequences come from whole blood, collected in connection with sensitization to the hapten diphenylcyclopropenone (DPC). The receptors derive from a woman aged 45-65 years with alopecia areata. Some clones in this sample may be carry-over from other donors' samples.

This clonotype was recorded at least ten times. This chain connects TRBV29-1 to TRBJ1-1; D uncertain. The CDR3 loop spans 14 amino acids. Trimming left V 5 bases short and J 0 bases short, with 13 bases between. The germline gives CDR1 SQVTM, CDR2 ANQGSEA. Here the CDR3 reads CSVQKTIVNTEAFF. CDR3 DNA: TGCAGCGTTCAAAAAACGATAGTGAACACTGAAGCTTTCTTT.

The V and J genes are TRBV30 and TRBJ2-1; TRBD1 is a possible D gene (5 bases). The CDR3 runs 15 residues. Trimming shortened V by 0 bases and J by 8 bases, and 17 bases separated the two germline ends. The germline gives CDR1 GTSNPN, CDR2 SVGIG (reference sequence). In nucleotides, the CDR3 is TGTGCCTGGAGTGTGGGGCGTAGCTTCCTGGATGAGCAGTTCTTC. The encoded protein is CAWSVGRSFLDEQFF.

This clonotype was recorded only once. This chain uses TRBV3-1 with TRBJ2-7; no clear D. The CDR3 length is 13 residues. Trimming removed 4 bases at V and 4 bases at J, with 11 bases between. Germline V CDR1 and CDR2: LGHDT, YNNKEL (reference sequence). Here the CDR3 DNA reads TGTGCCAGCAGCCCCCCGTCCGGATACGAGCAGTACTTC. Translation: CASSPPSGYEQYF.

This rearrangement joins TRBV29-1 to TRBJ2-3; D is uncertain. V was pared by 8 bases and J by 0 bases, with 9 bases between. CDR1 and CDR2 from the germline V gene are SQVTM and ANQGSEA. The CDR3 contains 12 residues. The CDR3 DNA is TGCAGCTCTAAGCCCAGCACAGATACGCAGTATTTT. It is translated as CSSKPSTDTQYF.

This clonotype was observed at least ten times. The chain joins TRBV7-6 to TRBJ1-1, with 8 bases that match TRBD1. V gave up 2 bases and J gave up 4 bases; unmatched junction bases: 9. Germline assignment: CDR1 SGHVS and CDR2 FNYEAQ. This CDR3 contains 16 residues. This CDR3 reads CASSLLEDREGTEAFF. The CDR3 DNA sequence: TGTGCCAGCAGCTTACTAGAGGACAGGGAAGGCACTGAAGCTTTCTTT. Combining the CDR3 with reference TRBV7-6 and TRBJ1-1 gives the whole variable domain GAGVSQSPRYKVTKRGQDVALRCDPISGHVSLYWYRQALGQGPEFLTYFNYEAQQDKSGLPNDRFSAERPEGSISTLTIQRTEQRDSAMYRCASSLLEDREGTEAFFGQGTRLTVV.

In its sample, this clonotype was seen many times. The J gene is TRBJ2-7, the V gene TRBV19; D may be TRBD1 (7 bases). Germline CDR1 reads LNHDA; CDR2 reads SQIVND (reference sequence). The CDR3 covers 13 residues. Trimming took 6 bases from V and 0 from J, leaving 9 bases between them. CDR3 amino acids: CASSRGDSYEQYF. The CDR3 nucleotides are TGTGCCAGTAGCAGGGGGGACTCCTACGAGCAGTACTTC.

This clonotype was found many times. The chain couples TRBV29-1 to TRBJ2-3, with D tentatively TRBD1 (5 bases). CDR1 and CDR2 (germline): SQVTM, ANQGSEA. Trimming left V 4 bases short and J 6 bases short, with 11 bases between. The CDR3 runs to 12 residues. Written as DNA, the CDR3 is TGCAGCGTTGGGACATTGGTTGATACGCAGTATTTT. This codes for CSVGTLVDTQYF.

V and J are TRBV12-3 or TRBV12-4 and TRBJ2-7; no reliable D call. The CDR3 covers 13 residues. Trimming took off 4 bases at V and 0 bases at J, with 7 bases between the two ends. The CDR3 region has the DNA TGTGCCAGCAGTTCCCGAGGCTCCTACGAGCAGTACTTC. It is translated as CASSSRGSYEQYF.

The chain joins TRBV3-1 to TRBJ2-1; 10 bases are a match to TRBD2. The CDR3 has 16 residues. The V gene end was trimmed by 3 bases and the J gene end by 4 bases; junction bases not matched to a gene: 6. In germline, CDR1 is LGHDT, CDR2 YNNKEL (reference sequence). The CDR3 sequence is CASSQETSGAYNEQFF. In DNA form, the CDR3 reads TGTGCCAGCAGCCAGGAAACTAGCGGGGCTTACAATGAGCAGTTCTTC.

There are a few counts of this clonotype. The J gene is TRBJ2-7, the V gene TRBV12-3 or TRBV12-4; TRBD1 aligns across 7 bases. Trimming cost V 7 bases and J 0 bases; bases outside gene matches: 9. This CDR3 has 15 amino acids. The CDR3 reads CASNAQGPSSYEQYF. The CDR3 nucleotides are TGTGCCAGCAATGCACAGGGGCCCAGCTCCTACGAGCAGTACTTC.

Ten or more counts support this clonotype. The V and J genes are TRBV6-1 and TRBJ2-7; D not resolved. CDR1 is MNHNS and CDR2 is SASEGT in the germline V gene. CDR3 length: 12 residues. Trimming pared 6 bases from V and 6 bases from J, leaving 12 bases between. In nucleotides, the CDR3 is TGTGCCAGCAGGGTGGGCGCTCTCGAGCAGTACTTC. Its protein product is CASRVGALEQYF.

This clonotype was seen repeatedly, ten times or more. The chain employs TRBV29-1 and TRBJ1-4, with 7 positions matching TRBD1. The CDR3 spans 14 residues. The trim removed 7 bases at V and 10 bases at J, leaving 15 bases unmatched. CDR1 is SQVTM, CDR2 ANQGSEA, per germline. CDR3 in amino acids: CSAISTGSNRKLFF. The CDR3 DNA reads as TGCAGCGCAATATCGACAGGGTCAAATAGAAAACTGTTTTTT.

This clonotype was recorded a few times. The gene calls are TRBV19 and TRBJ1-5; 8 bases agree with TRBD1. The CDR3 is 14 residues long. CDR1 is LNHDA and CDR2 is SQIVND in the germline V gene (reference sequence). V trimming: 6 bases; J trimming: 9 bases; junction bases outside the gene matches: 10. The CDR3 bases are TGTGCCAGTAGCATTGGACAGGGCGGTCCGCCCCAGCATTTT. Encoded protein: CASSIGQGGPPQHF.

This clonotype has a count of ten or more. This rearrangement joins TRBV29-1 to TRBJ1-1; 11 bases agree with TRBD1. Germline assignment: CDR1 SQVTM and CDR2 ANQGSEA. This CDR3 has 14 amino acids. V dropped 6 bases and J dropped 8; count of bases not matched to a gene: 11. This CDR3 reads CSVTRAGTGGEAFF. The CDR3 nucleotides read TGCAGCGTGACCAGGGCCGGGACAGGGGGGGAAGCTTTCTTT.

This clonotype showed up just a few times. The rearrangement uses TRBV27 and TRBJ1-1, with a possible D match to TRBD1 (5 bases). With 6 bases removed from V and 1 base from J, the gap between germline ends came to 9 bases. Looked up from germline, CDR1 is MNHEY and CDR2 is SMNVEV (reference sequence). The CDR3 loop spans 13 amino acids. The CDR3 sequence is CASSWGPNTEAFF. DNA of the CDR3: TGTGCCAGCAGCTGGGGACCGAACACTGAAGCTTTCTTT.

The table lists this clonotype with many counts. The J gene is TRBJ2-1, the V gene TRBV5-1; a weak D match, TRBD2 (5 bases). Trimming stripped 0 bases from V and 5 bases from J, with 6 bases between. The CDR3 sequence is 13 residues long. Germline V CDR1 and CDR2: SGHRS, YFSETQ. Written as DNA, the CDR3 is TGCGCCAGCAGCTTGGCGACTAACAATGAGCAGTTCTTC. Its protein is CASSLATNNEQFF.

The CDR3, as DNA: TGCAGCGTGAGGCAGGGGGCTACTAACACTGAAGCTTTCTTT. The encoded protein is CSVRQGATNTEAFF. This chain joins TRBV29-1 and TRBJ1-1; 8 nucleotides line up with TRBD1. V gave up 6 bases and J gave up 2 bases; unmatched junction bases: 8. The CDR3 has 14 residues. Germline V gene lookup returns CDR1 SQVTM and CDR2 ANQGSEA.

This clonotype was recorded a few times. V is TRBV3-1 and J is TRBJ2-4; D gene uncertain. V lost 1 base and J lost 5, with 6 bases in between. The CDR3 is 13 amino acids. Germline CDR1 and CDR2: LGHDT and YNNKEL (reference sequence). The CDR3 sequence: CASSQVWENIQYF. CDR3 nucleotide sequence: TGTGCCAGCAGCCAAGTCTGGGAAAACATTCAGTACTTC.

The chain links TRBV5-4 to TRBJ2-7, with a tentative D call TRBD2 (7 bases). The CDR3 contains 16 residues. Germline assignment: CDR1 SGHNT and CDR2 YYREEE (reference sequence). V was cut by 5 bases and J by 0 bases, with 18 bases left in between. The CDR3 region is CASRPSLADSSYEQYF. DNA for the CDR3: TGTGCCAGCAGACCAAGCCTAGCGGACAGCTCCTACGAGCAGTACTTC.

This clonotype was recorded many times. The CDR3 reads CASSEAGQPLYNEQFF. The CDR3 DNA is TGTGCCAGCAGTGAAGCCGGACAGCCCCTCTACAATGAGCAGTTCTTC. The V and J genes are TRBV2 and TRBJ2-1, with TRBD1 as a possible D gene (6 bases). Germline CDR1 reads SNHLY; CDR2 reads FYNNEI. Trimming cost V 0 bases and J 3 bases, with 12 bases left between them. The CDR3 has 16 amino acids.

The chain uses TRBV10-3 and TRBJ1-3, with a weak D call TRBD1 (6 bases). V was pared by 5 bases and J by 4 bases, with 12 bases between. This CDR3 is 14 amino acids long. Germline V gene data show CDR1 as ENHRY and CDR2 as SYGVKD. The CDR3: CAISSRDIGNTIYF. The CDR3 DNA follows: TGTGCCATCAGTAGCCGGGACATCGGAAACACCATATATTTT.

This clonotype was found a few times. The chain's CDR3 is CASSLRTATDTQYF. The CDR3 DNA reads as TGTGCCAGCAGCTTACGGACAGCCACAGATACGCAGTATTTT. The chain joins TRBV7-9 to TRBJ2-3; TRBD1 is a possible D gene (6 bases). This CDR3 has 14 residues. The V gene's germline CDR1 is SEHNR and CDR2 FQNEAQ (reference sequence). Trimming took off 2 bases at V and 2 bases at J, with 8 bases between the two ends.

V usage is TRBV24-1 and J usage is TRBJ2-1; the D gene could be TRBD1 or TRBD2 (6 bases each). The CDR3 length is 16 residues. Germline lookup yields CDR1 KGHDR and CDR2 SFDVKD. V lost 1 base to trimming and J lost 2 bases, with 11 bases between them. CDR3 coding DNA: TGTGCCACCAGTGATTTATGGGGGGCCACCTACAATGAGCAGTTCTTC. Amino acid sequence: CATSDLWGATYNEQFF.

J is TRBJ2-1 and V is TRBV3-1; 9 bases line up with TRBD2. This CDR3 comprises 12 residues. V lost 4 bases, J lost 15 bases, and 7 bases stayed unmatched. Looked up from germline, CDR1 is LGHDT and CDR2 is YNNKEL (reference sequence). CDR3 in amino acids: CASSRDGTSLFF. The CDR3, as DNA: TGTGCCAGCAGCCGGGACGGGACTAGCCTGTTCTTC.